The 2 T cell receptor beta chains listed next were all sequenced from one sample in a study of OX40 agonist ivuxolimab in advanced cancers. Some clones are missing from TCRdb's copy, which holds only in-frame ones; the method was immunoSEQ multiplex PCR. The sample has around 94,000 clones, roughly 90% seen once. The source was CD4+ or CD8+ T cells sorted from blood, collected in a trial of the OX40 agonist ivuxolimab. Every receptor here comes from an adult with an advanced solid tumor such as melanoma, head and neck, liver or kidney cancer.

J is TRBJ2-1 and V is TRBV19, with TRBD2 matching 8 bases. Trimming cost V 7 bases and J 5 bases; bases outside gene matches: 4. CDR3 size: 13 residues. Germline CDR1 is LNHDA and CDR2 is SQIVND (reference sequence). CDR3: CASTAGGNNEQFF. In DNA form, the CDR3 reads TGTGCCAGTACGGCGGGAGGTAACAATGAGCAGTTCTTC. The complete variable domain, with remaining parts taken from reference TRBV19 and TRBJ2-1, reads DGGITQSPKYLFRKEGQNVTLSCEQNLNHDAMYWYRQDPGQGLRLIYYSQIVNDFQKGDIAEGYSVSREKKESFPLTVTSAQKNPTAFYLCASTAGGNNEQFFGPGTRLTVL.

This clone was recorded only once. This CDR3 is CASSLFGFGSYEQYF. The CDR3 nucleotides read TGTGCCAGCAGCTTGTTTGGGTTTGGGTCCTACGAGCAGTACTTC. The V and J genes are TRBV5-6 and TRBJ2-7; D is unresolved. Germline lookup yields CDR1 SGHDT and CDR2 YYEEEE. The CDR3 totals 15 residues. Trimming shortened V by 1 base and J by 1 base, and 12 bases separated the two germline ends.